The 16 T cell receptor beta chains reported below all come from one sample, sequenced in a study of CD8+ T cells in alopecia areata. RNA was isolated and reverse transcribed to cDNA, the sequencing template. The assay was immunoSEQ multiplex PCR, and TCRdb's table has in-frame clones only and misses some. The data show roughly 100,000 clones, about nine tenths seen once. Treatment described: oral pan-JAK inhibitor, 5-10 mg twice daily. This sample comprised CD8+ T cells sorted from blood, obtained at roughly week 30, from a patient treated with tofacitinib. The receptors here all came from a human donor with alopecia areata.

As DNA, the CDR3 is TGCGCCAGCAGCTTGTTGAGCGGGAGCGCAGATACGCAGTATTTT. As protein: CASSLLSGSADTQYF. This rearrangement joins TRBV5-1 to TRBJ2-3; 8 bases map to TRBD2. CDR1 and CDR2 from the germline V gene are SGHRS and YFSETQ. The CDR3 totals 15 residues. V was clipped by 1 base and J by 4 bases; unmatched bases: 5.

This clone was seen a handful of times. V and J are TRBV29-1 and TRBJ2-7; D is possibly TRBD2 (6 bases). The V gene lost 4 bases and the J gene lost 0 bases, with 13 bases spanning the gap. The CDR3 has 14 residues. Germline V lookup: CDR1 SQVTM, CDR2 ANQGSEA. CDR3: CSVVLSGYSYEQYF. The CDR3 coding sequence is TGCAGCGTTGTCCTAAGCGGGTACTCCTACGAGCAGTACTTC.

The rearrangement uses TRBV7-9 and TRBJ2-5; no reliable D call. Trimming took 3 bases from V and 8 from J, leaving 10 bases between them. Germline CDR1 SEHNR, CDR2 FQNEAQ (reference sequence). This CDR3 comprises 12 residues. The CDR3 protein is CASSLVGPTQYF. DNA of the CDR3: TGTGCCAGCAGCTTGGTAGGACCCACCCAGTACTTC. The variable domain in full, completed from reference TRBV7-9 and TRBJ2-5, reads DTGVSQNPRHKITKRGQNVTFRCDPISEHNRLYWYRQTLGQGPEFLTYFQNEAQLEKSRLLSDRFSAERPKGSFSTLEIQRTEQGDSAMYLCASSLVGPTQYFGPGTRLLVL.

The V and J genes are TRBV2 and TRBJ2-1; 10 bases map to TRBD2. Trimming took 9 bases from V and 4 from J; bases not matched to a gene: 6. CDR1 is SNHLY, CDR2 FYNNEI, per germline. This CDR3 is 14 amino acids long. DNA for the CDR3: TGTGCCAGACCTGGACTAGCGGCTTACAATGAGCAGTTCTTC. Protein sequence: CARPGLAAYNEQFF.

The chain joins TRBV7-9 to TRBJ2-3, with D unclear. The germline V and J ends were trimmed by 5 bases and 3 bases, with 6 bases remaining between them. The germline V gene has CDR1 SEHNR and CDR2 FQNEAQ (reference sequence). This CDR3 comprises 12 residues. The CDR3 sequence: CASSVATDTQYF. CDR3 sequence (DNA): TGTGCCAGCAGCGTCGCTACAGATACGCAGTATTTT.

This chain links TRBV2 with TRBJ2-1; D gene ambiguous. The CDR3 extends over 13 amino acids. Germline V gives CDR1 SNHLY, CDR2 FYNNEI. V was clipped by 7 bases and J by 4 bases, with 11 bases between them. CDR3 DNA sequence: TGTGCCAGCAACTCAGGCAGTTACAATGAGCAGTTCTTC. It yields the protein CASNSGSYNEQFF. Full variable domain (remainder filled in from reference TRBV2 and TRBJ2-1): EPEVTQTPSHQVTQMGQEVILRCVPISNHLYFYWYRQILGQKVEFLVSFYNNEISEKSEIFDDQFSVERPDGSNFTLKIRSTKLEDSAMYFCASNSGSYNEQFFGPGTRLTVL.

The chain combines TRBV30 with TRBJ2-1; 12 bases are shared with TRBD2. V dropped 4 bases and J dropped 0; count of bases not matched to a gene: 10. The CDR3 has 18 residues. The germline V gene encodes CDR1 GTSNPN and CDR2 SVGIG (reference sequence). CDR3 nucleotides: TGTGCCTGGATACCTACTAGCGGGGGGCCGAGCTCCTACAATGAGCAGTTCTTC. This sequence encodes CAWIPTSGGPSSYNEQFF.

The rearrangement uses TRBV7-9 and TRBJ2-7, with 10 bases lining up with TRBD1. V lost 0 bases, J lost 4 bases, and 6 bases stayed unmatched. The CDR3 covers 16 residues. The germline V gene encodes CDR1 SEHNR and CDR2 FQNEAQ (reference sequence). As DNA, the CDR3 is TGTGCCAGCAGCTTAGCCGGGACAGGGGAAAGGTACGAGCAGTACTTC. Residues: CASSLAGTGERYEQYF.

The rearrangement links TRBV7-8 to TRBJ2-7; the D gene is possibly TRBD2 (6 bases). V lost 5 bases and J lost 0, with 20 bases in between. This CDR3 contains 17 residues. The germline gives CDR1 SGHVS, CDR2 FQNEAQ. CDR3 residues: CASSRRGWRGTSYEQYF. In DNA, the CDR3 is TGTGCCAGCAGCAGGAGAGGTTGGCGGGGAACCTCCTACGAGCAGTACTTC.

This rearrangement joins TRBV27 to TRBJ2-1; D remains unclear. Trimming cost V 0 bases and J 1 base, with 10 bases left between them. This CDR3 spans 16 amino acids. In germline, CDR1 is MNHEY, CDR2 SMNVEV (reference sequence). The CDR3: CASSLSLPLSYNEQFF. Written as DNA, the CDR3 is TGTGCCAGCAGTTTATCACTCCCCTTATCCTACAATGAGCAGTTCTTC.

The chain employs TRBV19 and TRBJ2-1; 9 bases agree with TRBD1. The CDR3 totals 14 residues. Germline V gene sequence: CDR1 LNHDA, CDR2 SQIVND (reference sequence). Trimming at V came to 9 bases and at J to 6 bases, leaving 9 bases not matched to a gene. The CDR3 region has the DNA TGTGCCAGAAACCCGGGACAGGGTGCCAATGAGCAGTTCTTC. Amino acids: CARNPGQGANEQFF.

This chain joins TRBV4-1 and TRBJ2-1; 10 bases fit TRBD2. J lost 3 bases, V lost 4 bases, and 0 bases had no gene match. Germline values: CDR1 MGHRA, CDR2 YSYEKL. The length of the CDR3 is 14 residues. CDR3 sequence reads: CASSRLAGYNEQFF. For the CDR3, the DNA is TGCGCCAGCAGCCGACTAGCGGGCTACAATGAGCAGTTCTTC.

The V and J genes are TRBV4-1 and TRBJ1-4; D uncertain. Germline-derived CDR1 and CDR2 are MGHRA and YSYEKL. V lost 1 base and J lost 7, with 13 bases in between. The CDR3 covers 15 residues. The CDR3: CASSQVQIPAEKLFF. The CDR3, as DNA: TGCGCCAGCAGCCAAGTTCAAATCCCGGCTGAAAAACTGTTTTTT.

This sequence joins TRBV6-1 and TRBJ2-7; 8 bases are shared with TRBD1. The germline V gene encodes CDR1 MNHNS and CDR2 SASEGT. Trimming cost V 7 bases and J 3 bases; bases outside gene matches: 8. CDR3 length equals 14 residues. This chain's CDR3 is CASINRGSHYEQYF. CDR3 DNA: TGTGCCAGCATTAACAGGGGGAGTCACTACGAGCAGTACTTC.

This clone has only a few counts. The CDR3 bases are TGTGCCAGCAGTTACAGGGGGCGGCAGTTCTTC. Protein product: CASSYRGRQFF. V and J are TRBV6-5 and TRBJ2-1; 7 positions agree with TRBD1. J lost 12 bases, V lost 2 bases, and 1 base had no gene match. Germline assignment: CDR1 MNHEY and CDR2 SVGAGI. The CDR3 contains 11 residues.

The V and J genes are TRBV2 and TRBJ2-1; D is possibly TRBD1 (6 bases). Trimming cost V 9 bases and J 6 bases, with 15 bases left between them. Germline-derived CDR1 and CDR2 are SNHLY and FYNNEI. This CDR3 spans 13 amino acids. CDR3: CARESGTSNEQFF. In DNA, the CDR3 is TGTGCCAGAGAATCCGGGACAAGCAATGAGCAGTTCTTC. The full variable domain, completed using reference TRBV2 and TRBJ2-1, is EPEVTQTPSHQVTQMGQEVILRCVPISNHLYFYWYRQILGQKVEFLVSFYNNEISEKSEIFDDQFSVERPDGSNFTLKIRSTKLEDSAMYFCARESGTSNEQFFGPGTRLTVL.